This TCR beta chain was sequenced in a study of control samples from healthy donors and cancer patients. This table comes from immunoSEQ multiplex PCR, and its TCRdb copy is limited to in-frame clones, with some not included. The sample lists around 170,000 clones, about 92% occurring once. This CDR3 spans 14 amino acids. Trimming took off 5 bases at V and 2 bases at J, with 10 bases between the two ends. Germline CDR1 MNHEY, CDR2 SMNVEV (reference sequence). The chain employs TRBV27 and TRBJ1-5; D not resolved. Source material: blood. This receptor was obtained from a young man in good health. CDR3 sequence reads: CASSPFLGNQPQHF. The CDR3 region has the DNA TGTGCCAGCAGTCCGTTTCTTGGCAATCAGCCCCAGCATTTT.